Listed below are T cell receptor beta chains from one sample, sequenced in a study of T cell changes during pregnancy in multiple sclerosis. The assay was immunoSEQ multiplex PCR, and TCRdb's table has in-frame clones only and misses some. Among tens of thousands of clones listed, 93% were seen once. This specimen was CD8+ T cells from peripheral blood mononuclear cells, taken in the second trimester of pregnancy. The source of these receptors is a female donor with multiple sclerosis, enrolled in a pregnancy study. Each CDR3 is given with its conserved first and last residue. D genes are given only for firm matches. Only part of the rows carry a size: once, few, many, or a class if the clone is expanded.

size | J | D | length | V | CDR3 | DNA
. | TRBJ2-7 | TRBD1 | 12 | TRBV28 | CASSSGTGEQYF | TGTGCCAGCAGCTCCGGGACAGGAGAGCAGTACTTC
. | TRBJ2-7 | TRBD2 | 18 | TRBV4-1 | CASSQVSAGGPGSYEQYF | TGCGCCAGCAGCCAAGTTTCGGCGGGAGGGCCGGGCTCCTACGAGCAGTACTTC
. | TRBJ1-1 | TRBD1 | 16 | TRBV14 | CASSQAGQGVNTEAFF | TGTGCCAGCAGCCAAGCGGGACAGGGGGTCAACACTGAAGCTTTCTTT
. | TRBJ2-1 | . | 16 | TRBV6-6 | CASSPTRAPSYNEQFF | TGTGCCAGCAGCCCCACCAGGGCCCCCTCCTACAATGAGCAGTTCTTC
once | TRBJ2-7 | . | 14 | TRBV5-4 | CASSLGDSSYEQYF | TGTGCCAGCAGCTTGGGGGACTCTTCCTACGAGCAGTACTTC
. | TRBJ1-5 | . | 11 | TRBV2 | CASGGGQPQHF | TGTGCCAGCGGGGGGGGGCAGCCCCAGCATTTT
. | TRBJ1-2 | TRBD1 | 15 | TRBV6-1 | CASSEEDRVFYGYTF | TGTGCCAGCAGTGAAGAGGACAGGGTATTTTATGGCTACACCTTC
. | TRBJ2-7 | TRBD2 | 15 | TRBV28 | CASSSPISGSYEQYF | TGTGCCAGCAGTTCTCCTATTAGCGGGAGTTACGAGCAGTACTTC
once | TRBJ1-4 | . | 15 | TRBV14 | CASSQDRGSGEKLFF | TGTGCCAGCAGCCAAGACAGGGGATCAGGTGAAAAACTGTTTTTT
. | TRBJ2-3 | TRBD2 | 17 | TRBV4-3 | CASSPRTSGEATDTQYF | TGCGCCAGCAGCCCACGGACTAGCGGGGAGGCCACAGATACGCAGTATTTT
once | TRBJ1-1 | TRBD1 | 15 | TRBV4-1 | CASSQAYLTGGEAFF | TGCGCCAGCAGCCAAGCCTACTTGACAGGGGGTGAAGCTTTCTTT
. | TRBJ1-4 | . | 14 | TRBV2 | CASSEGVLNEKLFF | TGTGCCAGCAGTGAAGGAGTCCTAAATGAAAAACTGTTTTTT
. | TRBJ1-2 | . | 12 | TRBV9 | CASSETGRGYTF | TGTGCCAGCAGCGAGACAGGACGCGGCTACACCTTC
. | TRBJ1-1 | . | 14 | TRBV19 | CASSTGDMNTEAFF | TGTGCCAGTAGTACAGGGGACATGAACACTGAAGCTTTCTTT
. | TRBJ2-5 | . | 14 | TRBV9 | CASSVNPYEETQYF | TGTGCCAGCAGCGTTAACCCCTATGAGGAGACCCAGTACTTC
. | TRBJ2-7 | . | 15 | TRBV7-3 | CASSPSAGGVYEQYF | TGTGCCAGCAGCCCCTCTGCCGGGGGAGTCTACGAGCAGTACTTC
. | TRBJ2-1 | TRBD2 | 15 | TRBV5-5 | CASSLAGGRANEQFF | TGTGCCAGCAGCTTGGCGGGGGGGAGGGCCAATGAGCAGTTCTTC
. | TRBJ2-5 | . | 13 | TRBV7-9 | CASSLIEQETQYF | TGTGCCAGCAGCTTAATAGAACAAGAGACCCAGTACTTC
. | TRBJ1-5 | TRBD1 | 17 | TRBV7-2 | CASSLEVTGGGNQPQHF | TGTGCCAGCAGCTTAGAAGTGACAGGGGGCGGCAATCAGCCCCAGCATTTT
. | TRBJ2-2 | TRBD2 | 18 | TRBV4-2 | CASSQEGPAGGDYGELFF | TGTGCCAGCAGCCAAGAAGGGCCGGCGGGGGGGGACTACGGGGAGCTGTTTTTT
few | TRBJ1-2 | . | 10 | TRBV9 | CASSGLGYTF | TGTGCCAGCAGCGGTTTAGGCTACACCTTC
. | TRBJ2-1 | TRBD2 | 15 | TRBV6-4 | CASSRLAGGSDEQFF | TGTGCCAGCAGCCGACTAGCGGGAGGGTCGGATGAGCAGTTCTTC
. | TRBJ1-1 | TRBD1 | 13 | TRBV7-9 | CASGGQGAPEAFF | TGTGCCAGCGGGGGACAGGGGGCCCCTGAAGCTTTCTTT
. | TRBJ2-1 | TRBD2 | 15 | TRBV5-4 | CASSLVAGASDEQFF | TGTGCCAGCAGCTTAGTAGCGGGGGCTTCGGATGAGCAGTTCTTC
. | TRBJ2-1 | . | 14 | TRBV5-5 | CASSWYESINEQFF | TGTGCCAGCAGCTGGTATGAAAGCATTAATGAGCAGTTCTTC
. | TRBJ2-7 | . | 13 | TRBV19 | CASSNLADYEQYF | TGTGCCAGTAGTAATCTAGCAGACTACGAGCAGTACTTC
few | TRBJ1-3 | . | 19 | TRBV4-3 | CASSQDFPVRRSTRNTIYF | TGCGCCAGCAGCCAAGATTTCCCCGTTAGGAGGTCGACAAGAAACACCATATATTTT
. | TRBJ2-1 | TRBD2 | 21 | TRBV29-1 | CSVEDPPASGRESVSYNEQFF | TGCAGCGTTGAAGACCCGCCCGCTAGCGGGAGGGAAAGTGTATCCTACAATGAGCAGTTCTTC
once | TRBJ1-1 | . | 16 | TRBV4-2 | CASSQEGRRGDTEAFF | TGTGCCAGCAGCCAAGAGGGGCGCAGGGGAGACACTGAAGCTTTCTTT
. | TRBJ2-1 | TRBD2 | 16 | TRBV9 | CASSERAGGGSNEQFF | TGTGCCAGCAGCGAGAGAGCGGGAGGGGGTTCCAATGAGCAGTTCTTC
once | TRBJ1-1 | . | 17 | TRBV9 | CASSAGKRRGGGEEAFF | TGTGCCAGCAGCGCCGGAAAAAGGAGGGGCGGCGGAGAGGAAGCTTTCTTT
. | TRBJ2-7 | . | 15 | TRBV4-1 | CASSRTLHQAYEQYF | TGCGCCAGCAGCCGGACTCTCCACCAAGCCTACGAGCAGTACTTC
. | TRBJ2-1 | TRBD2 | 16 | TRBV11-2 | CASSLETGGSYNEQFF | TGTGCCAGCAGCTTAGAAACGGGGGGATCCTACAATGAGCAGTTCTTC
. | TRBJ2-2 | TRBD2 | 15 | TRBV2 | CASSDGTTNTGELFF | TGTGCCAGCAGTGACGGGACTACCAACACCGGGGAGCTGTTTTTT
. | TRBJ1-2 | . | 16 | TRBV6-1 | CASSDRYPTGRNGYTF | TGTGCCAGCAGTGACCGATATCCCACAGGGAGAAATGGCTACACCTTC
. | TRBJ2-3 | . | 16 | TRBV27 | CASSLVANYRTDTQYF | TGTGCCAGCAGTTTAGTTGCCAACTATCGCACAGATACGCAGTATTTT
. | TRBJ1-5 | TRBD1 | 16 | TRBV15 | CATSGQGTSLNQPQHF | TGTGCCACCAGCGGACAGGGGACTAGTCTCAATCAGCCCCAGCATTTT
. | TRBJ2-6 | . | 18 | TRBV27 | CASSFLASGFSGANVLTF | TGTGCCAGCAGTTTTTTGGCTTCGGGGTTCTCTGGGGCCAACGTCCTGACTTTC
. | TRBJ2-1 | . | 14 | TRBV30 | CAWNRGPSDNEQFF | TGTGCCTGGAATAGGGGCCCTAGCGACAATGAGCAGTTCTTC
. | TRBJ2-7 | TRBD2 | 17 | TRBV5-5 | CASSIGLAGGPPYEQYF | TGTGCCAGCAGCATAGGACTAGCGGGAGGGCCGCCCTACGAGCAGTACTTC
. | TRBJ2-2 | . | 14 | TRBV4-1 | CASSPDAGGGELFF | TGCGCCAGCAGCCCCGACGCCGGAGGCGGGGAGCTGTTTTTT
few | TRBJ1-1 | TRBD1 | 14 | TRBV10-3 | CAISDFGDSTEAFF | TGTGCCATCAGTGACTTTGGGGACAGCACTGAAGCTTTCTTT
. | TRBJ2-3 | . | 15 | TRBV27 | CASSSRRQPTDTQYF | TGTGCCAGCAGTTCCCGTCGACAACCTACAGATACGCAGTATTTT
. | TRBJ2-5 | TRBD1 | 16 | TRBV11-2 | CASSPRQGLYQETQYF | TGTGCCAGCAGCCCACGACAGGGGCTATACCAAGAGACCCAGTACTTC
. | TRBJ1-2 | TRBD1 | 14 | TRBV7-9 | CASRPDGQVYGYTF | TGTGCCAGCAGGCCTGACGGACAGGTCTATGGCTACACCTTC
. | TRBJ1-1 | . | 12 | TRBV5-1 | CASSFGATEAFF | TGCGCCAGCAGCTTCGGTGCCACTGAAGCTTTCTTT
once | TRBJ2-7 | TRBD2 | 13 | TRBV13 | CASSTPGGYEQYF | TGTGCCAGCAGCACCCCGGGGGGGTACGAGCAGTACTTC
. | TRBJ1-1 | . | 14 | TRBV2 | CASSGDGGNTEAFF | TGTGCCAGCAGTGGGGACGGGGGGAACACTGAAGCTTTCTTT
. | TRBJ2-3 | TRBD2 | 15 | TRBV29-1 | CSVDGASGGTDTQYF | TGCAGCGTTGACGGGGCTAGCGGGGGCACAGATACGCAGTATTTT
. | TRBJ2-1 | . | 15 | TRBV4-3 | CASSQDQGSYNEQFF | TGCGCCAGCAGCCAAGATCAGGGGTCCTACAATGAGCAGTTCTTC
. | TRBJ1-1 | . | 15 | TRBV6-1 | CASSEWREGDTEAFF | TGTGCCAGCAGTGAATGGCGGGAAGGGGACACTGAAGCTTTCTTT
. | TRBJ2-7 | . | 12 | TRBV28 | CASSSGAYEQYF | TGTGCCAGCAGTTCAGGGGCCTACGAGCAGTACTTC
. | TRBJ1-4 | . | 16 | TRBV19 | CASSITGKSRGEKLFF | TGTGCCAGTAGTATCACGGGGAAGTCAAGAGGAGAAAAACTGTTTTTT
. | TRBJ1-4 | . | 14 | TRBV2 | CASSLRAFSGELFF | TGTGCCAGCAGTCTCCGGGCCTTTTCGGGGGAACTGTTTTTT
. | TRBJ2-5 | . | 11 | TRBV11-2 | CASSFEETQYF | TGTGCCAGCAGCTTCGAAGAGACCCAGTACTTC
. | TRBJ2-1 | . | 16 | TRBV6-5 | CASSYTGPQGYNEQFF | TGTGCCAGCAGTTACACGGGACCACAGGGTTACAATGAGCAGTTCTTC